The text below deals with one TCR beta chain. This entry comes from a study of blood T cell repertoires in COVID-19. Overall study: Acute-phase and convalescent COVID-19 samples originated in the United States, Italy and Spain.

CDR3 size: 15 residues. V lost 9 bases and J 4 bases, leaving 21 bases between the germline ends. Germline V gives CDR1 SGHAT, CDR2 FQNNGV. Here immunoSEQ multiplex PCR was the method, and the copy in TCRdb shows in-frame clones only, minus some. This sample has about 81,000 clones, with approximately 80% found just once. This TCR was recovered from a human donor in a cohort sampled during active COVID-19. The sequenced sample was peripheral blood. The V call is TRBV11-2, the J call TRBJ1-1, with D perhaps TRBD1 (6 bases). Written as DNA, the CDR3 is TGTGCCAGTATGAGGGGGATAGGATTTGGCACTGAAGCTTTCTTT. Residues: CASMRGIGFGTEAFF.